This T cell receptor beta chain is from a study of CD8 T cells in Susac syndrome. CD8+ and CD4+ blood T cells underwent TCR beta sequencing. Random hexamers primed reverse transcription of about 0.5 to 1 ug RNA. The immunoSEQ assay covered 54 Vbeta and 13 Jbeta segments for CDR3. TCRdb passed the immunoSEQ multiplex PCR reads through MiXCR, listing each CDR3 protein once. The sample lists 150,000 or so distinct CDR3 sequences; 85% to 95% were seen once. Looked up from germline, CDR1 is MNHEY and CDR2 is SVGAGI. The CDR3 is 18 amino acids. The V end lost 0 bases, the J end lost 6 bases, and 23 bases lay between the germline ends.

The chain is built from TRBV6-5 and TRBJ1-1; D is undetermined. What was sequenced was CD8+ T cells from PBMCs. The receptor comes from a human donor with multiple sclerosis. Here the CDR3 DNA reads TGTGCCAGCAGTTACTCGCCCGGGAAGCCCTATGGTAGCCCTGAAGCTTTCTTT. Its translation: CASSYSPGKPYGSPEAFF.